A selection of T cell receptor beta chains follows, all from one sample in a study of CD4 T cells in relation to SARS-CoV-2 and coronaviruses. These receptors have no known antigen. Libraries were prepared by immunoSEQ multiplex PCR; TCRdb keeps only in-frame clonotypes and omits some of them. Altogether 13,000 or so clones are present, less than 80% being singletons, with the ten largest covering 6% to 9.5%. Material: CD4+ T cells from PBMCs, cultured in vitro. These receptors all come from a human donor in good health. Both conserved end residues are trimmed from each CDR3. Each record gives: CDR3 protein, J gene, V gene.

ASSPLKSSYNEQF,TRBJ2-1,TRBV18
ASSRDQATYEQY,TRBJ2-7,TRBV5-4
ASSAYTEVTGELF,TRBJ2-2,TRBV9
ASSPRQGWNEQY,TRBJ2-7,TRBV7-9
ATSDPMISGNTIY,TRBJ1-3,TRBV24-1
AWTTGELATNEKLF,TRBJ1-4,TRBV30
ASTWSREAF,TRBJ1-1,TRBV12-3/TRBV12-4
ASSPGNGYT,TRBJ1-2,TRBV12-3/TRBV12-4
ASSYEFNREQY,TRBJ2-7,TRBV6-6
ASSLAWSGDTQY,TRBJ2-3,TRBV5-1
ASSFDGTGEETQY,TRBJ2-5,TRBV5-1
ASSLVGLGEGLPDTQY,TRBJ2-3,TRBV28
ASAPEAFGEGYT,TRBJ1-2,TRBV5-1
ASSSPGGTDTQY,TRBJ2-3,TRBV7-3
ASSQEGTNYGYT,TRBJ1-2,TRBV3-1/TRBV3-2
ASSGGGQGQETQY,TRBJ2-5,TRBV6-5
ASSSGTGTIYEQY,TRBJ2-7,TRBV7-9
ARRWDFDTTSTDTQY,TRBJ2-3,TRBV5-3
ASSKASGIPPGTQY,TRBJ2-5,TRBV21-1
ASSYRGQGSRGAF,TRBJ1-1,TRBV6-2/TRBV6-3
ASSVGHGSSYEQY,TRBJ2-7,TRBV9
ASSLEGRAHISSTDTQY,TRBJ2-3,TRBV5-6
ASSLGQPDRGRQF,TRBJ2-1,TRBV5-1
ASSVGTGQGFTDTQY,TRBJ2-3,TRBV9